A single T cell receptor (beta chain) is shown here with its context. The antigen remains unidentified. This sample was included in a study of T cell responses to AZD1222 COVID-19 vaccine. Findings and limits, study-wide: Sampling captured repertoires only after the peak T cell response. The number of AZD1222 recipients seropositive at baseline was only five to seven.

The data were produced by immunoSEQ multiplex PCR, yet TCRdb's version contains in-frame clones alone and is incomplete. Of roughly 150,000 clones in the sample, about 91% were seen once. V shed 4 bases and J shed 6 bases, with 13 bases lying between them. The CDR3 covers 13 residues. The germline V gene has CDR1 GTSNPN and CDR2 SVGIG (reference sequence). This receptor was obtained from an adult who received the AZD1222 COVID-19 vaccine. The material sequenced was peripheral blood, taken 28 days after the second AZD1222 dose. The rearrangement uses TRBV30 and TRBJ1-5; D unresolved. The CDR3 loop is CAWTSVRGQPQHF. Written as DNA, the CDR3 is TGTGCCTGGACCTCTGTTCGAGGTCAGCCCCAGCATTTT.